This T cell receptor (beta chain) was identified during a study of blood T cells in healthy people across ages. Findings of the study overall: Strong correlation was found linking TCR beta diversity to naive T cell percentage.

J was trimmed by 3 bases and V by 6 bases; bases with no gene match: 3. In germline, CDR1 is MRHNA, CDR2 SNTAGT. This CDR3 is built from 14 residues. Sample-barcoded 5' priming and a J-beta primer mix drove a second PCR of roughly 6 to 12 cycles. TCRdb ran MiXCR on the 5' RACE reads and lists one entry per CDR3 protein. In the table there are about 780,000 distinct CDR3 sequences, about 42% of which are singletons. The sample, 9 to 10 milliliters of peripheral blood, was drawn from each donor. As concerns this clonotype: What it recognizes is unknown.

The chain uses TRBV6-4 and TRBJ2-1, with 9 bases that match TRBD2. Material for sequencing was blood. The clonotype comes from an elderly man in good health. The CDR3 sequence is CASRGAGGYNEQFF. CDR3 sequence (DNA): TGTGCCAGCAGAGGAGCGGGAGGCTACAATGAGCAGTTCTTC.